This TCR beta chain came from a study of response to subunit inactivated influenza vaccine. Details on this clonotype: The target antigen is unknown.

Findings and limits, study-wide: A suggestion made by the authors is that each seasonal influenza vaccination recruits few new T cells.

Germline V gives CDR1 SNHLY, CDR2 FYNNEI. The length of the CDR3 is 15 residues. V lost 7 bases and J lost 0; bases outside the gene matches: 8. TCRdb reprocessed the RT-PCR reads with MiXCR, giving one entry per CDR3 protein. The data show hundreds of thousands of distinct CDR3 sequences, approximately 15% seen once. The receptor's source is a man between 50 and 75 years old who received an inactivated influenza vaccine. V usage is TRBV2 and J usage is TRBJ2-7, with 8 nucleotides matching TRBD1. Material: CD4+ T cells sorted from PBMCs, obtained roughly 24 months after vaccination. The DNA for the CDR3 is TGTGCCAGCAATATCAGGGGGCTGAACTCCTACGAGCAGTACTTC. It is translated as CASNIRGLNSYEQYF.